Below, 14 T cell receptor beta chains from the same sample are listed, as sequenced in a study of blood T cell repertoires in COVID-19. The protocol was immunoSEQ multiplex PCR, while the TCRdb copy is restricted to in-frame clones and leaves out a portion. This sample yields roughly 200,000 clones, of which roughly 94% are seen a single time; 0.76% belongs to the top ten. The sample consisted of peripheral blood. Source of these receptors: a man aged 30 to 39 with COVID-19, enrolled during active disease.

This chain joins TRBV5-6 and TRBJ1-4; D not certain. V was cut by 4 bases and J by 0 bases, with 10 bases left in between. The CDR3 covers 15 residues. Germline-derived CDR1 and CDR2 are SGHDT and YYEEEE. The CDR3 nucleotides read TGTGCCAGCAGCGCGCCCGATTCAACTAATGAAAAACTGTTTTTT. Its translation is CASSAPDSTNEKLFF.

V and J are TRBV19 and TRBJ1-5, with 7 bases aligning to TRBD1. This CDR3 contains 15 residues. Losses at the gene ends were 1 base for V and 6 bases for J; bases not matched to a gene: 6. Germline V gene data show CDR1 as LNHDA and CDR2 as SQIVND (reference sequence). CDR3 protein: CASSIGIQGGQPQHF. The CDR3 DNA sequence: TGTGCCAGTAGTATAGGAATCCAGGGGGGTCAGCCCCAGCATTTT.

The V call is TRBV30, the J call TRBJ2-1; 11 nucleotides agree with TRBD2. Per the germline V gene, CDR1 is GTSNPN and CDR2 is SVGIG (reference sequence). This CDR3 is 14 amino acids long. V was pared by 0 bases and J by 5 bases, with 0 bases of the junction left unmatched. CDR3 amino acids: CAWSVLAGDNEQFF. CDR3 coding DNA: TGTGCCTGGAGTGTACTAGCGGGGGACAATGAGCAGTTCTTC.

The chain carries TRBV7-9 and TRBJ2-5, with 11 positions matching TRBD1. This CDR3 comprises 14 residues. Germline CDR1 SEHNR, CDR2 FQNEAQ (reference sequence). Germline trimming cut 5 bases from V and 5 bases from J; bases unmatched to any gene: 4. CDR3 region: CASSMGQGVETQYF. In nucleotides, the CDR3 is TGTGCCAGCAGCATGGGACAGGGGGTGGAGACCCAGTACTTC.

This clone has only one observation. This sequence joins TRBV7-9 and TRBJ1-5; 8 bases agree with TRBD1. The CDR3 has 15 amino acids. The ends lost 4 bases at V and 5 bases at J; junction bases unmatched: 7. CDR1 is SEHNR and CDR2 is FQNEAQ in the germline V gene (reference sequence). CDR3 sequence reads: CASSSPTGVDQPQHF. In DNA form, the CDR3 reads TGTGCCAGCAGCTCACCGACAGGGGTAGATCAGCCCCAGCATTTT.

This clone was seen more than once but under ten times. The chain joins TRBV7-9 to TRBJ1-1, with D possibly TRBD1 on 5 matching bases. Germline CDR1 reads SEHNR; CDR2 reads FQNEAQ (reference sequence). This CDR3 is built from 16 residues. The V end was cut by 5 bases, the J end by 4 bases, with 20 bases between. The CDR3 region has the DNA TGTGCCAGCAGCGCACTACTAGGGTTCGGGGGCACTGAAGCTTTCTTT. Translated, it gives CASSALLGFGGTEAFF.

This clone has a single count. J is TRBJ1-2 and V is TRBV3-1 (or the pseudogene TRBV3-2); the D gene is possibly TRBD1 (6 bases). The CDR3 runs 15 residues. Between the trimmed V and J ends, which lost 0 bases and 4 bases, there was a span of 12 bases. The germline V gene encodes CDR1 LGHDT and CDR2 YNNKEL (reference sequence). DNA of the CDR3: TGTGCCAGCAGCCAAGAGACAGGAATTTTCTATGGCTACACCTTC. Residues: CASSQETGIFYGYTF.

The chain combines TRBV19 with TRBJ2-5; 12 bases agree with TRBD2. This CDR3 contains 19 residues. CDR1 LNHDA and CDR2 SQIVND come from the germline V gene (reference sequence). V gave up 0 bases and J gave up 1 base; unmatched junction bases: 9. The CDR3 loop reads CASSIDGPSGGALQETQYF. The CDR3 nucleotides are TGTGCCAGTAGTATAGATGGGCCTAGCGGGGGGGCCCTCCAAGAGACCCAGTACTTC.

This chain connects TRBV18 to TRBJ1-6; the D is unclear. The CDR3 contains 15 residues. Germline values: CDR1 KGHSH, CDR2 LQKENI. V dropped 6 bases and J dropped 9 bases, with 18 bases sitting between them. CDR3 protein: CASSLEPSTGSPLHF. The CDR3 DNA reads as TGTGCCAGCTCCCTAGAGCCGTCAACGGGTTCACCCCTCCACTTT.

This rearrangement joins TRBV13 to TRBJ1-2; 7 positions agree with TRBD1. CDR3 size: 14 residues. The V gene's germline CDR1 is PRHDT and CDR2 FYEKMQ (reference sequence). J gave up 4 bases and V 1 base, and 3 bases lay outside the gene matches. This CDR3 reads CASSLAGTAYGYTF. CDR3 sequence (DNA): TGTGCCAGCAGCTTAGCCGGGACAGCCTATGGCTACACCTTC.

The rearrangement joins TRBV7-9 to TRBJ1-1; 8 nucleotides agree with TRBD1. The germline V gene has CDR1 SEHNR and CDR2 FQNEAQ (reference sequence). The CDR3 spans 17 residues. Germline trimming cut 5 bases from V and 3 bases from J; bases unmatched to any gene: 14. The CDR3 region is CASSTRTGRRMDTEAFF. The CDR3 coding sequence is TGTGCCAGCAGCACGCGGACAGGGAGGAGGATGGACACTGAAGCTTTCTTT.

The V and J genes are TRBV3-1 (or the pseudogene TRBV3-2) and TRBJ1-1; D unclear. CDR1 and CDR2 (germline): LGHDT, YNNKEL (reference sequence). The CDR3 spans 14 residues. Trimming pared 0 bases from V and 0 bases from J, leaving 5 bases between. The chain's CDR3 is CASSQDPMNTEAFF. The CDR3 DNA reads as TGTGCCAGCAGCCAAGACCCAATGAACACTGAAGCTTTCTTT.

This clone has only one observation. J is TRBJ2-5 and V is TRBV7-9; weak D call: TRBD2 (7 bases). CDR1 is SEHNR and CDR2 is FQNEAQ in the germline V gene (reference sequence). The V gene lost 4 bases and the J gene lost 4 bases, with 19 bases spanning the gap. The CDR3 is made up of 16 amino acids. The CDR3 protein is CASSYATGQRGETQYF. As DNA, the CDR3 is TGTGCCAGCAGCTACGCTACCGGACAGCGGGGAGAGACCCAGTACTTC. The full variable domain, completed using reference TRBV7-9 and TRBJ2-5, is DTGVSQNPRHKITKRGQNVTFRCDPISEHNRLYWYRQTLGQGPEFLTYFQNEAQLEKSRLLSDRFSAERPKGSFSTLEIQRTEQGDSAMYLCASSYATGQRGETQYFGPGTRLLVL.

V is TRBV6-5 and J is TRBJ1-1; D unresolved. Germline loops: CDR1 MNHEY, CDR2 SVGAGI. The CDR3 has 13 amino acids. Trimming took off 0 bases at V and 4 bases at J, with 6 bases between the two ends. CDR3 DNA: TGTGCCAGCAGTTACTCGGAGGGCACTGAAGCTTTCTTT. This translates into CASSYSEGTEAFF.